What follows are 17 T cell receptor beta chains derived from one specimen sequenced in a study of beta chain features in type 1 diabetes. The sequenced template was cDNA made from the entire isolated RNA. The table came from immunoSEQ multiplex PCR; TCRdb's copy has only in-frame clones and leaves some out. The sample holds under 850,000 clones, around an eighth seen once. Study observations and caveats: In all four CD4+ subsets, TCRB CDR3 length was significantly, moderately reduced in type 1 diabetes.

These TCRs' antigens remain unknown. The sample comprised naive CD4+ T cells from blood. All receptors derive from a man between 18 and 35 years old with type 1 diabetes.

As DNA, the CDR3 is TGTGCCAGTCACGCCCTCGGGACAGGGCTTTATGGCTACACCTTC. Protein: CASHALGTGLYGYTF. This rearrangement joins TRBV30 to TRBJ1-2; TRBD1 agrees at 9 bases. CDR3 length: 15 residues. CDR1 is GTSNPN, CDR2 SVGIG, per germline (reference sequence). J lost 5 bases, V lost 8 bases, and 15 bases had no gene match. Using reference TRBV30 and TRBJ1-2 for the parts outside the CDR3, the full variable domain is SQTIHQWPATLVQPVGSPLSLECTVEGTSNPNLYWYRQAAGRGLQLLFYSVGIGQISSEVPQNLSASRPQDRQFILSSKKLLLSDSGFYLCASHALGTGLYGYTFGSGTRLTVV.

The chain carries TRBV4-1 and TRBJ2-3; D unclear. The CDR3 length is 15 residues. The germline V gene encodes CDR1 MGHRA and CDR2 YSYEKL. V was cut by 0 bases and J by 3 bases, with 10 bases left in between. CDR3 sequence (DNA): TGCGCCAGCAGCCAAGATCGGGCAGGAACAGATACGCAGTATTTT. As protein: CASSQDRAGTDTQYF.

For this clone: Different DNA sequences within this sample yield the same CDR3. The gene calls are TRBV30 and TRBJ1-1; D remains ambiguous. The germline V gene encodes CDR1 GTSNPN and CDR2 SVGIG (reference sequence). Trimming removed 4 bases from V and 8 bases from J, with 8 bases in between. This CDR3 has 10 amino acids. As DNA, the CDR3 is TGTGCCTGGACGGGAGTCGAAGCTTTCTTT. It translates to CAWTGVEAFF.

This chain connects TRBV15 to TRBJ1-2, with TRBD1 as a possible D gene (5 bases). Germline CDR1 and CDR2: LNHNV and YYDKDF (reference sequence). CDR3 size: 15 residues. With 1 base removed from V and 8 bases from J, the gap between germline ends came to 17 bases. CDR3 residues: CATSRGGTGGGGYTF. CDR3 bases: TGTGCCACCAGCAGAGGTGGGACGGGCGGAGGAGGCTACACCTTC.

This clone was counted between two and nine times. The chain is built from TRBV29-1 and TRBJ2-7; weak D call: TRBD1 (5 bases). Germline-derived CDR1 and CDR2 are SQVTM and ANQGSEA. The length of the CDR3 is 13 residues. The V gene lost 4 bases and the J gene lost 6 bases, with 16 bases spanning the gap. Written as DNA, the CDR3 is TGCAGCGTTGTCGGTCAGGGTATCGTCGAGCAGTACTTC. It is translated as CSVVGQGIVEQYF.

This clone was found a few times. The chain employs TRBV6-1 and TRBJ1-1; D unclear. The CDR3 loop spans 15 amino acids. Between the trimmed V and J ends, which lost 3 bases and 1 base, there was a span of 12 bases. The V gene's germline CDR1 is MNHNS and CDR2 SASEGT. CDR3 region: CASSERFRENTEAFF. For the CDR3, the DNA is TGTGCCAGCAGTGAGCGCTTCCGGGAGAACACTGAAGCTTTCTTT.

This chain links TRBV7-2 with TRBJ2-7; D gene unclear. In germline, CDR1 is SGHTA, CDR2 FQGNSA. The V and J ends lost 6 bases and 3 bases respectively, with 15 bases between them. The CDR3 runs 14 residues. DNA for the CDR3: TGTGCCAGCAGGATCGGCGGCCCGGTCTACGAGCAGTACTTC. Protein sequence: CASRIGGPVYEQYF.

This clone was counted only a few times. The CDR3 loop is CASSFGRQETQYF. The DNA of the CDR3 is TGTGCCAGCAGTTTTGGTCGGCAAGAGACCCAGTACTTC. V gene TRBV27 combines with J gene TRBJ2-5; D gene unclear. Germline V gives CDR1 MNHEY, CDR2 SMNVEV (reference sequence). V lost 3 bases to trimming and J lost 2 bases, with 7 bases between them. This CDR3 is built from 13 residues.

This clone has more than one count but fewer than ten. The V call is TRBV21-1, the J call TRBJ1-5; TRBD1 is the table's D call, not checked against the DNA. TRBV21-1 is given as a pseudogene. The CDR3 extends over 16 amino acids. For the CDR3, the DNA is TGTGCCAGCAGCTCTTGGACAGGAATCAGCAATCAGCCCCAGCATTTT. Translation gives CASSSWTGISNQPQHF.

This clone was observed a handful of times. The V and J genes are TRBV12-5 and TRBJ2-1; D unresolved. Deletions cut 1 base from V and 4 bases from J, with 2 bases between. The CDR3 has 12 amino acids. Germline V gene data show CDR1 as LGHNT and CDR2 as FRNRAP. The CDR3 loop is CASGLGYNEQFF. The CDR3 nucleotides read TGTGCTAGTGGTTTGGGGTACAATGAGCAGTTCTTC.

The CDR3 coding sequence is TGTGCCAGCAGCGTACAGGGGGCTTCACCCCTCCACTTT. Its protein is CASSVQGASPLHF. V gene TRBV7-9 combines with J gene TRBJ1-6; 9 nucleotides align to TRBD1. The germline gives CDR1 SEHNR, CDR2 FQNEAQ (reference sequence). J lost 9 bases, V lost 5 bases, and 2 bases had no gene match. The CDR3 length is 13 residues.

This clone was seen more than once but under ten times. This sequence joins TRBV5-1 and TRBJ2-1; TRBD2 agrees at 7 bases. The CDR3 has 14 amino acids. J was trimmed by 6 bases and V by 0 bases; bases with no gene match: 3. Germline V gives CDR1 SGHRS, CDR2 YFSETQ. The CDR3 coding sequence is TGCGCCAGCAGCTTGGCAGCGGGGAGCAATGAGCAGTTCTTC. Its protein product is CASSLAAGSNEQFF.

This clone was counted between two and nine times. This rearrangement joins TRBV7-6 to TRBJ1-2, with D unclear. CDR1 and CDR2 (germline): SGHVS, FNYEAQ. The CDR3 is 13 residues long. The germline V and J ends were trimmed by 4 bases and 4 bases, with 10 bases remaining between them. CDR3 DNA sequence: TGTGCCAGCAGCTATTCGGGTGGCTATGGCTACACCTTC. Translated, it gives CASSYSGGYGYTF.

This chain uses TRBV2 with TRBJ2-3; possible D gene TRBD1, 6 bases. This CDR3 spans 15 amino acids. The germline V gene encodes CDR1 SNHLY and CDR2 FYNNEI. V shed 7 bases and J shed 0 bases, with 14 bases lying between them. The CDR3 is CASNLQGQSTDTQYF. In nucleotides, the CDR3 is TGTGCCAGCAACTTACAGGGACAAAGCACAGATACGCAGTATTTT.

The chain is built from TRBV18 and TRBJ2-1; D assignment may be TRBD1 or TRBD2 (5 bases each). Trimming took 4 bases from V and 5 from J, leaving 9 bases between them. The CDR3 has 13 amino acids. The V gene's germline CDR1 is KGHSH and CDR2 LQKENI. The CDR3 coding sequence is TGTGCCAGCTCACGGGACGGGAACAATGAGCAGTTCTTC. Its translation: CASSRDGNNEQFF.

This clone was counted only a few times. The gene calls are TRBV19 and TRBJ1-5, with D uncertain. This CDR3 is 9 amino acids long. The germline gives CDR1 LNHDA, CDR2 SQIVND (reference sequence). V was clipped by 9 bases and J by 8 bases, with 5 bases between them. CDR3 in DNA: TGTGCCAGACTTAAGCCCCAGCATTTT. Residues: CARLKPQHF.

This chain joins TRBV18 and TRBJ2-3; TRBD2 aligns across 9 bases. Trimming at V came to 0 bases and at J to 6 bases, leaving 4 bases not matched to a gene. CDR1 and CDR2 from the germline V gene are KGHSH and LQKENI. The CDR3 runs to 15 residues. Written as DNA, the CDR3 is TGTGCCAGCTCACCACCGGGACTAGCATCGGATACGCAGTATTTT. It codes for CASSPPGLASDTQYF.